This passage covers 15 T cell receptor beta chains from one sample sequenced in a study of T cells in Graves' hyperthyroidism and ophthalmopathy. The source material, RNA transcripts, was used to amplify TCR beta CDR3 regions. The study used the HTBI primer set for a first-round RT-PCR of the TCR CDR3. TCRdb re-called the multiplex PCR reads with MiXCR, one entry per CDR3 protein. The table has roughly 100,000 distinct CDR3 sequences, roughly 44% seen once; the top ten hold 20% to 30%. The sequenced material came from blood. The receptors shown here come from a man in his forties or fifties with Graves' hyperthyroidism.

The chain combines TRBV28 with TRBJ1-1; 7 nucleotides align to TRBD1. This CDR3 region has 14 residues. The J segment lost 5 bases and the V segment lost 6 bases, leaving 9 bases of the junction unmatched. Germline V gene data show CDR1 as MDHEN and CDR2 as SYDVKM. In nucleotides, the CDR3 is TGTGCCAGCAGCTCTGACAGGGTAAGGACTGAAGCTTTCTTT. Protein sequence: CASSSDRVRTEAFF. The full variable domain, completed using reference TRBV28 and TRBJ1-1, is DVKVTQSSRYLVKRTGEKVFLECVQDMDHENMFWYRQDPGLGLRLIYFSYDVKMKEKGDIPEGYSVSREKKERFSLILESASTNQTSMYLCASSSDRVRTEAFFGQGTRLTVV.

A note on this clonotype: Relative to the germline gene, one junction end is altered; a read error may explain this. This chain uses TRBV3-1 with TRBJ2-3, with unresolved D. Germline loops: CDR1 LGHDT, CDR2 YNNKEL (reference sequence). This CDR3 is built from 14 residues. CDR3 DNA sequence: TGTGCCAGCAGCCAAGCTGAGTACACAGATACGCGGTATTTT. Protein: CASSQAEYTDTRYF.

Worth noting for this clonotype: This may be a read error: a much more frequent sequence differs by one nucleotide. The chain couples TRBV7-9 to TRBJ2-7, with D perhaps TRBD1 or TRBD2 (5 bases each). The CDR3 sequence is 15 residues long. Trimming shortened V by 5 bases and J by 2 bases, and 16 bases separated the two germline ends. Germline V gives CDR1 SEHNR, CDR2 FQNEAQ (reference sequence). CDR3 protein: CASSQQRGFPYEQYF. The CDR3 DNA sequence: TGTGCCAGCAGCCAGCAGAGGGGCTTCCCCTACGAGCAGTACTTC.

This clonotype occurred many times. CDR3 in amino acids: CASSLMIAGGGNEQFF. DNA of the CDR3: TGTGCCAGCAGCTTGATGATAGCGGGGGGTGGGAATGAGCAGTTCTTC. The V and J genes are TRBV7-2 and TRBJ2-1, with 10 positions matching TRBD2. After removal of 3 bases from V and 7 bases from J, the junction contained 9 bases not matched to a gene. This CDR3 has 16 amino acids. Germline V CDR1 and CDR2: SGHTA, FQGNSA.

The table lists this clonotype with many counts. The chain employs TRBV2 and TRBJ1-1; D is undetermined. The length of the CDR3 is 10 residues. Looked up from germline, CDR1 is SNHLY and CDR2 is FYNNEI. The V end was cut by 9 bases, the J end by 4 bases, with 6 bases between. The CDR3 coding sequence is TGTGCCAGTAAGATCACTGAAGCTTTCTTT. It yields the protein CASKITEAFF.

The V call is TRBV2, the J call TRBJ2-3; D is possibly TRBD1 (5 bases). CDR1 and CDR2 from the germline V gene are SNHLY and FYNNEI. The CDR3 length is 15 residues. The V end was cut by 6 bases, the J end by 0 bases, with 13 bases between. CDR3 DNA sequence: TGTGCCAGCAGCGTAGATAGGGGAAGCACAGATACGCAGTATTTT. Its protein is CASSVDRGSTDTQYF.

The rearrangement joins TRBV7-2 to TRBJ1-2, with TRBD1 matching over 7 bases. The germline V gene encodes CDR1 SGHTA and CDR2 FQGNSA. The CDR3 consists of 14 residues. With 3 bases clipped from V and 4 bases from J, the junction kept 5 bases outside the gene matches. This CDR3 reads CASSFDRVSYGYTF. The CDR3 DNA is TGTGCCAGCAGCTTTGACAGGGTTAGCTATGGCTACACCTTC.

The chain links TRBV20-1 to TRBJ2-7; TRBD2 matches at 12 bases. The CDR3 runs to 16 residues. The germline V gene has CDR1 DFQATT and CDR2 SNEGSKA (reference sequence). V lost 6 bases and J lost 0; bases outside the gene matches: 9. CDR3: CSACGTSGWNSYEQYF. The CDR3 DNA is TGCAGTGCCTGCGGGACTAGCGGGTGGAACTCCTACGAGCAGTACTTC.

This clonotype was observed many times. V usage is TRBV7-9 and J usage is TRBJ2-7, with unresolved D. CDR3 length: 12 amino acids. Germline V gene sequence: CDR1 SEHNR, CDR2 FQNEAQ (reference sequence). V dropped 3 bases and J dropped 2 bases, with 5 bases sitting between them. The CDR3 nucleotides are TGTGCCAGCAGCTTCTCTACCTACGAGCAGTACTTC. It specifies CASSFSTYEQYF.

This clonotype appeared many times. This sequence joins TRBV29-1 and TRBJ2-3, with 9 bases aligning to TRBD2. The germline V gene has CDR1 SQVTM and CDR2 ANQGSEA. J gave up 10 bases and V 7 bases, and 9 bases lay outside the gene matches. The CDR3 has 12 residues. The CDR3 spells CSGGTSLSSQYF. The CDR3 DNA follows: TGCAGCGGGGGGACTAGCTTGTCTTCGCAGTATTTT.

This clonotype was detected many times. The V gene is TRBV11-2, the J gene TRBJ2-2, with 8 bases identical to TRBD2. Germline CDR1 and CDR2: SGHAT and FQNNGV. The CDR3 has 16 amino acids. J gave up 1 base and V 4 bases, and 5 bases lay outside the gene matches. The CDR3 spells CASSSRGLENTGELFF. CDR3 DNA sequence: TGTGCCAGCAGCTCTAGGGGACTAGAGAACACCGGGGAGCTGTTTTTT.

This clonotype was seen only once. The genes are TRBV29-1 and TRBJ1-1, with 8 bases lining up with TRBD1. The germline V gene has CDR1 SQVTM and CDR2 ANQGSEA. The CDR3 is made up of 14 amino acids. J gave up 1 base and V 4 bases, and 5 bases lay outside the gene matches. CDR3 sequence (DNA): TGCAGCGTTGGCCCCACAGGGGGGAACACTGAAGCTTTCTTT. Translated: CSVGPTGGNTEAFF.

This clonotype was recorded many times. J is TRBJ2-7 and V is TRBV6-2 or TRBV6-3; possible D gene TRBD2, 5 bases. The germline CDR1 and CDR2 sequences are MNHEY and SVGEGT. The ends were cut back, 7 bases at V and 1 base at J, with 14 bases in the middle. There are 14 residues in the CDR3. CDR3 loop: CASTARWRSYEQYF. The CDR3 DNA is TGTGCCAGCACGGCCCGTTGGAGGTCCTACGAGCAGTACTTC.

This clonotype appeared many times. This chain connects TRBV7-9 to TRBJ2-1; maybe TRBD2 (6 bases). V was pared by 3 bases and J by 7 bases, with 19 bases between. Germline lookup yields CDR1 SEHNR and CDR2 FQNEAQ (reference sequence). The CDR3 has 16 residues. The CDR3 region is CASSLWMGGVGNEQFF. The CDR3, as DNA: TGTGCCAGCAGCTTGTGGATGGGAGGAGTAGGTAATGAGCAGTTCTTC.

This clonotype was detected many times. V is TRBV2 and J is TRBJ2-5; 8 bases map to TRBD2. V shed 5 bases, J shed 2 bases, and the junction held 13 bases outside the gene matches. The CDR3 is made up of 17 amino acids. Germline CDR1 reads SNHLY; CDR2 reads FYNNEI. CDR3 DNA sequence: TGTGCCAGCAGTAGTCAAAACGGGGGGGTGGGGCAAGAGACCCAGTACTTC. Encoded protein: CASSSQNGGVGQETQYF.